The 6 T cell receptor beta chains below all came from one sample that was sequenced in a study of blood T cell repertoires in COVID-19. Sequencing used immunoSEQ multiplex PCR; TCRdb keeps in-frame clones, though not all of them. The sample has approximately 300,000 clones, under 90% seen once; the top ten hold 1.8%. Sequences were obtained from peripheral blood. All receptors come from a woman aged 30 to 39 with COVID-19, enrolled during active disease.

V is TRBV7-9 and J is TRBJ1-4; D is undetermined. Germline V lookup: CDR1 SEHNR, CDR2 FQNEAQ (reference sequence). The CDR3 has 15 amino acids. V dropped 5 bases and J dropped 3 bases, with 13 bases sitting between them. The CDR3 here is CASSQGGVANEKLFF. In DNA, the CDR3 is TGTGCCAGCAGCCAAGGCGGGGTGGCTAATGAAAAACTGTTTTTT.

The V and J genes are TRBV28 and TRBJ1-6, with 11 positions matching TRBD1. Germline V lookup: CDR1 MDHEN, CDR2 SYDVKM. The V gene end was trimmed by 7 bases and the J gene end by 9 bases; junction bases not matched to a gene: 2. The CDR3 loop spans 13 amino acids. Here the CDR3 reads CASMDRGPSPLHF. Here the CDR3 DNA reads TGTGCCAGCATGGACAGGGGGCCTTCACCCCTCCACTTT.

The chain combines TRBV5-4 with TRBJ2-2; 9 bases line up with TRBD2. With 4 bases clipped from V and 4 bases from J, the junction kept 8 bases outside the gene matches. The CDR3 length is 16 residues. Germline V gene sequence: CDR1 SGHNT, CDR2 YYREEE (reference sequence). CDR3 sequence: CASSQIAGESTGELFF. The CDR3 nucleotides read TGTGCCAGCAGCCAAATAGCGGGGGAAAGCACCGGGGAGCTGTTTTTT.

The chain employs TRBV5-8 and TRBJ1-6, with 7 bases lining up with TRBD1. CDR1 SGHTS and CDR2 YDEGEE come from the germline V gene. This CDR3 is built from 13 residues. The trim removed 4 bases at V and 7 bases at J, leaving 2 bases unmatched. CDR3 coding DNA: TGTGCCAGCAGCGAGGGACAGAATTCACCCCTCCACTTT. Encoded protein: CASSEGQNSPLHF.

The chain couples TRBV27 to TRBJ1-5; no firm D call. CDR3 length: 14 residues. Trimming removed 2 bases at V and 5 bases at J, with 10 bases between. Germline-derived CDR1 and CDR2 are MNHEY and SMNVEV (reference sequence). The CDR3 region is CASSLNGFYQPQHF. Here the CDR3 DNA reads TGTGCCAGCAGTTTAAACGGTTTTTATCAGCCCCAGCATTTT.

The chain carries TRBV6-6 and TRBJ1-6; D perhaps matches TRBD1 (5 bases). In germline, CDR1 is MNHNY, CDR2 SVGAGI (reference sequence). The CDR3 sequence is 16 residues long. The germline V and J ends were trimmed by 5 bases and 8 bases, with 19 bases remaining between them. CDR3 amino acids: CASSIQTGRAYSPLHF. The DNA of the CDR3 is TGTGCCAGCAGTATCCAAACAGGCCGAGCCTATTCACCCCTCCACTTT.